These 18 T cell receptor beta chains were all obtained from the same sample, sequenced in a study of PD-1 blockade in classical Hodgkin lymphoma. Noted time point: cycle 4 day 1 (C4D1), after 6 weeks of nivolumab. Following autologous stem cell transplantation, relapse occurred in every patient, and exposure to brentuximab vedotin varied. Out of thawed PBMCs, magnetic negative selection purified CD4+ T cells. The assay was immunoSEQ multiplex PCR, and TCRdb's table has in-frame clones only and misses some. In the table there are about 21,000 clones, approximately 68% of which are singletons. The sample in question was CD4+ T cells from blood, obtained before the fourth cycle of nivolumab. These receptors all come from a human donor with classical Hodgkin lymphoma.

This clone was seen more than once but under ten times. V and J are TRBV7-3 and TRBJ2-1; 10 bases line up with TRBD2. The CDR3 consists of 16 residues. The ends lost 2 bases at V and 2 bases at J; junction bases unmatched: 3. Germline CDR1 and CDR2: SGHTA and FQGTGA. The CDR3 is CASSLESGGAYNEQFF. CDR3 coding DNA: TGTGCCAGCAGCTTAGAAAGCGGGGGGGCCTACAATGAGCAGTTCTTC.

V and J are TRBV19 and TRBJ2-6; no clear D. The CDR3 is 14 amino acids. The V and J ends lost 7 bases and 4 bases respectively, with 11 bases between them. The germline V gene encodes CDR1 LNHDA and CDR2 SQIVND (reference sequence). CDR3 in amino acids: CASKDGSGANVLTF. The CDR3 DNA reads as TGTGCCAGTAAAGATGGATCCGGGGCCAACGTCCTGACTTTC. The entire variable domain, with the rest obtained from reference TRBV19 and TRBJ2-6, is as follows: DGGITQSPKYLFRKEGQNVTLSCEQNLNHDAMYWYRQDPGQGLRLIYYSQIVNDFQKGDIAEGYSVSREKKESFPLTVTSAQKNPTAFYLCASKDGSGANVLTFGAGSRLTVL.

The J gene is TRBJ1-1, the V gene TRBV5-4; 7 nucleotides match TRBD1. Trimming cost V 5 bases and J 4 bases; bases outside gene matches: 5. The germline V gene encodes CDR1 SGHNT and CDR2 YYREEE (reference sequence). The length of the CDR3 is 13 residues. CDR3 protein: CASRRQGGTEAFF. The DNA for the CDR3 is TGTGCCAGCAGACGTCAGGGGGGCACTGAAGCTTTCTTT.

The chain recombines TRBV6-1 with TRBJ2-3, with 11 bases fitting TRBD2. J was trimmed by 4 bases and V by 2 bases; bases with no gene match: 2. The germline V gene has CDR1 MNHNS and CDR2 SASEGT. The CDR3 extends over 15 amino acids. CDR3 in DNA: TGTGCCAGCAGTGAAACTAGCGGGGGAGCAGATACGCAGTATTTT. Amino acid sequence: CASSETSGGADTQYF.

The J gene is TRBJ1-2, the V gene TRBV6-5, with D unresolved. Germline CDR1 MNHEY, CDR2 SVGAGI. The ends were cut back, 2 bases at V and 4 bases at J, with 11 bases in the middle. The CDR3 totals 14 residues. Here the CDR3 reads CASSYRTGIYGYTF. The CDR3 DNA sequence: TGTGCCAGCAGTTACCGAACGGGGATCTATGGCTACACCTTC.

The CDR3 loop is CASSKVGRGEQFF. The CDR3 region has the DNA TGTGCCAGCAGCAAAGTCGGGCGGGGGGAGCAGTTCTTC. The rearrangement joins TRBV21-1 to TRBJ2-1; the table's D call, TRBD2, has no DNA check behind it. TRBV21-1 is an annotated pseudogene. The CDR3 has 13 amino acids.

J is TRBJ1-1 and V is TRBV9; D gene ambiguous. The CDR3 covers 15 residues. From germline, CDR1 is SGDLS and CDR2 YYNGEE. Trimming removed 0 bases at V and 4 bases at J, with 13 bases between. In nucleotides, the CDR3 is TGTGCCAGCAGCGTAGGGTTAGGTACGGGCACTGAAGCTTTCTTT. Residues: CASSVGLGTGTEAFF.

The V and J genes are TRBV29-1 and TRBJ1-1; weak D call: TRBD1 (6 bases). Germline CDR1 SQVTM, CDR2 ANQGSEA. With 7 bases removed from V and 1 base from J, the gap between germline ends came to 10 bases. The CDR3 consists of 12 residues. Here the CDR3 reads CSGARGNTEAFF. The CDR3 coding sequence is TGCAGCGGTGCCAGGGGGAACACTGAAGCTTTCTTT.

V gene TRBV5-1 combines with J gene TRBJ2-7; D is undetermined. The CDR3 spans 14 residues. Trimming stripped 1 base from V and 3 bases from J, with 11 bases between. Germline V gives CDR1 SGHRS, CDR2 YFSETQ. For the CDR3, the DNA is TGCGCCAGCAGCTTGATGGCCGGAAACTACGAGCAGTACTTC. Translated, it gives CASSLMAGNYEQYF.

The V and J genes are TRBV7-8 and TRBJ1-5; D perhaps matches TRBD1 (6 bases). The CDR3 runs to 20 residues. Germline values: CDR1 SGHVS, CDR2 FQNEAQ. V gave up 5 bases and J gave up 3 bases, with 29 bases separating them. The CDR3 DNA reads TGTGCCAGCAGCCCGAGGCGGAGGGGGAGACTAGACCTATACAATCAGCCCCAGCATTTT. Translated, it gives CASSPRRRGRLDLYNQPQHF.

This clone was seen only a few times. This chain uses TRBV6-1 with TRBJ2-7; maybe TRBD1 (6 bases). CDR1 and CDR2 from the germline V gene are MNHNS and SASEGT. The CDR3 extends over 15 amino acids. Trimming pared 5 bases from V and 0 bases from J, leaving 14 bases between. The CDR3 bases are TGTGCCAGCAGTTTTAATCAGGGGAGCTCCTACGAGCAGTACTTC. This sequence encodes CASSFNQGSSYEQYF.

The chain recombines TRBV10-3 with TRBJ2-7; D is unclear. The CDR3 runs to 14 residues. Germline lookup yields CDR1 ENHRY and CDR2 SYGVKD. The V end was cut by 3 bases, the J end by 0 bases, with 9 bases between. The CDR3 region is CAISDNRISYEQYF. DNA of the CDR3: TGTGCCATCAGTGACAACAGAATCTCCTACGAGCAGTACTTC.

This clone was counted a few times. The chain links TRBV15 to TRBJ1-6; D is unclear. Trimming removed 0 bases at V and 3 bases at J, with 15 bases between. Germline V lookup: CDR1 LNHNV, CDR2 YYDKDF (reference sequence). The CDR3 extends over 18 amino acids. The CDR3 loop reads CATSRDLAPERYNSPLHF. CDR3 nucleotides: TGTGCCACCAGCAGAGATTTGGCCCCAGAGCGCTATAATTCACCCCTCCACTTT.

This clone was seen a few times. V and J are TRBV30 and TRBJ1-1; D gene unclear. CDR1 is GTSNPN and CDR2 is SVGIG in the germline V gene (reference sequence). The CDR3 sequence is 14 residues long. V shed 2 bases and J shed 0 bases, with 10 bases lying between them. CDR3 amino acids: CAWSLSELNTEAFF. Written as DNA, the CDR3 is TGTGCCTGGAGTTTAAGTGAATTGAACACTGAAGCTTTCTTT.

This clone was found a few times. This rearrangement joins TRBV21-1 to TRBJ2-7. TRBV21-1 is shown as a pseudogene. CDR3 length: 14 residues. The CDR3 reads CASSHPGLAYEQYF. The CDR3 DNA reads TGTGCCAGCAGCCATCCGGGGCTAGCCTACGAGCAGTACTTC.

The gene calls are TRBV11-2 and TRBJ2-3; TRBD2 might be the D (5 bases). The CDR3 contains 14 residues. Trimming shortened V by 3 bases and J by 0 bases, and 7 bases separated the two germline ends. Germline V CDR1 and CDR2: SGHAT, FQNNGV. The CDR3 sequence: CASSFGVSTDTQYF. CDR3 nucleotides: TGTGCCAGCAGCTTCGGGGTGAGCACAGATACGCAGTATTTT.

The gene calls are TRBV27 and TRBJ1-6; D is unresolved. The CDR3 contains 14 residues. Germline-derived CDR1 and CDR2 are MNHEY and SMNVEV (reference sequence). V lost 2 bases to trimming and J lost 10 bases, with 12 bases between them. The CDR3 sequence is CASSLVRGVSPLHF. The CDR3 DNA sequence: TGTGCCAGCAGTTTAGTGCGGGGTGTGTCACCCCTCCACTTT.

The V and J genes are TRBV19 and TRBJ2-7; 8 nucleotides agree with TRBD1. The ends lost 4 bases at V and 0 bases at J; junction bases unmatched: 5. The CDR3 extends over 15 amino acids. Germline V gene lookup returns CDR1 LNHDA and CDR2 SQIVND (reference sequence). CDR3 DNA sequence: TGTGCCAGTAGTACGGGGACAGGTAACTCCTACGAGCAGTACTTC. This codes for CASSTGTGNSYEQYF.